This TCR beta chain was sequenced during a study of T cells expressing NK-cell markers. Study details: In sorted CD3+CD56+NKG2C+, CD3+CD56+NKG2C- and CD3+CD56-NKG2C+ T cells, TCR beta repertoires were obtained. Just one sequenced donor of eight was HCMV-seronegative, while seven were seropositive.

Study-wide findings and caveats: In more than 5 donors, dominant CD3+CD56+NKG2C+ clones formed roughly 1.0-7.5% of CD8+ cells.

Looked up from germline, CDR1 is SGHRS and CDR2 is YFSETQ. The CDR3 runs 11 residues. UMIs accompanied the 5'RACE template switching by which TCR beta cDNA was made. TCRdb derives one entry per CDR3 protein from the 5' RACE reads, leaving out DNA. The table lists roughly 150,000 distinct CDR3 sequences, with just over 20% in the top ten. Worth noting for this clonotype: Its antigen remains unknown.

The chain is built from TRBV5-1 and TRBJ1-1. The sample consisted of blood T cells: a sorted CD56 or NKG2C T cell subset, CD4+ or CD8+ T cells, or bulk PBMC T cells (not recorded which). This receptor was taken from a man aged 18-75 years in good health. The CDR3 protein is CASNSGTEAFF.